The 15 T cell receptor beta chains presented below share a single source sample, sequenced in a study of siplizumab effects on memory and regulatory T cells. The protocol was immunoSEQ multiplex PCR, while the TCRdb copy is restricted to in-frame clones and leaves out a portion. The data hold about 87,000 clones, with 85% to 90% observed a single time. Sequences were obtained from CD4+ T cells sorted from blood. The receptor source for this set is a human donor in good health.

V usage is TRBV6-5 and J usage is TRBJ1-2; 7 bases are shared with TRBD1. The CDR3 has 14 residues. The germline CDR1 and CDR2 sequences are MNHEY and SVGAGI. V gave up 2 bases and J gave up 6 bases; unmatched junction bases: 6. In nucleotides, the CDR3 is TGTGCCAGCAGTTACAAACAGGGGAGGAATGGCTACACCTTC. This sequence encodes CASSYKQGRNGYTF.

The CDR3 reads CASRRSGEHYEQYF. The CDR3 nucleotides are TGTGCCAGCAGACGCAGCGGGGAGCACTACGAGCAGTACTTC. The rearrangement links TRBV7-2 to TRBJ2-7; 7 bases agree with TRBD2. Germline CDR1 SGHTA, CDR2 FQGNSA. The CDR3 length is 14 residues. V lost 6 bases, J lost 3 bases, and 8 bases stayed unmatched.

In regard to this clone: Other DNA sequences from this sample encode an identical CDR3 as well. The rearrangement joins TRBV6-1 to TRBJ1-4, with D uncertain. Germline V gives CDR1 MNHNS, CDR2 SASEGT. Trimming took off 5 bases at V and 8 bases at J, with 9 bases between the two ends. There are 12 residues in the CDR3. The CDR3 loop reads CASSIGREKLFF. The CDR3 nucleotides are TGTGCCAGCAGTATAGGACGGGAAAAACTGTTTTTT.

V is TRBV30 and J is TRBJ2-1; TRBD2 aligns across 13 bases. The CDR3 has 15 amino acids. V shed 2 bases, J shed 4 bases, and the junction held 2 bases outside the gene matches. Per the germline V gene, CDR1 is GTSNPN and CDR2 is SVGIG (reference sequence). The CDR3: CAWSRTSGRYNEQFF. The CDR3 DNA is TGTGCCTGGAGTCGGACTAGCGGGAGATACAATGAGCAGTTCTTC. Using reference TRBV30 and TRBJ2-1 for the parts outside the CDR3, the full variable domain is SQTIHQWPATLVQPVGSPLSLECTVEGTSNPNLYWYRQAAGRGLQLLFYSVGIGQISSEVPQNLSASRPQDRQFILSSKKLLLSDSGFYLCAWSRTSGRYNEQFFGPGTRLTVL.

J is TRBJ2-3 and V is TRBV7-2; D perhaps matches TRBD1 (5 bases). The V end was cut by 11 bases, the J end by 0 bases, with 18 bases between. The germline V gene has CDR1 SGHTA and CDR2 FQGNSA. This CDR3 has 15 residues. CDR3 coding DNA: TGTGCCTGCCAACCTTTGGGGCTAAGCACAGATACGCAGTATTTT. This gives the protein CACQPLGLSTDTQYF. Based on the CDR3 plus reference TRBV7-2 and TRBJ2-3, the full variable domain is GAGVSQSPSNKVTEKGKDVELRCDPISGHTALYWYRQSLGQGLEFLIYFQGNSAPDKSGLPSDRFSAERTGGSVSTLTIQRTQQEDSAVYLCACQPLGLSTDTQYFGPGTRLTVL.

V usage is TRBV14 and J usage is TRBJ2-3, with D possibly TRBD2 on 5 matching bases. This CDR3 has 11 amino acids. The ends were cut back, 8 bases at V and 8 bases at J, with 11 bases in the middle. Per the germline V gene, CDR1 is SGHDN and CDR2 is FVKESK. The CDR3 spells CASGLGLTQYF. For the CDR3, the DNA is TGTGCCAGCGGACTTGGACTTACGCAGTATTTT.

The CDR3 reads CASSLGTRDYEQYF. The CDR3 DNA reads TGTGCCAGCAGCCTCGGGACTAGAGACTACGAGCAGTACTTC. The rearrangement joins TRBV5-4 to TRBJ2-7; TRBD2 agrees at 8 bases. CDR1 is SGHNT, CDR2 YYREEE, per germline (reference sequence). Trimming at V came to 4 bases and at J to 3 bases, leaving 6 bases not matched to a gene. CDR3 length equals 14 residues.

This chain links TRBV18 with TRBJ2-7, with D possibly TRBD1 on 6 matching bases. The CDR3 is made up of 14 amino acids. Trimming took off 2 bases at V and 0 bases at J, with 8 bases between the two ends. Germline CDR1 is KGHSH and CDR2 is LQKENI. DNA for the CDR3: TGTGCCAGCTCACCATTGGACAGCTCCTACGAGCAGTACTTC. Amino acids: CASSPLDSSYEQYF.

V is TRBV21-1 and J is TRBJ2-1; the table's D call TRBD2 went unverified against the DNA. TRBV21-1 counts as a pseudogene. This CDR3 contains 18 residues. The CDR3 region is CASTQSSRTSIGVYEQFF. The CDR3 DNA reads as TGTGCCAGCACACAATCCTCCCGGACTAGCATAGGGGTCTATGAGCAGTTCTTC.

The chain has TRBV2 and TRBJ2-2; 7 nucleotides match TRBD2. Germline values: CDR1 SNHLY, CDR2 FYNNEI. This CDR3 has 14 residues. The junction had 7 bases not matched to a gene; V was cut back by 10 bases and J by 2 bases. The CDR3 region is CATRLADNTGELFF. CDR3 DNA sequence: TGTGCCACCCGACTAGCTGATAACACCGGGGAGCTGTTTTTT.

This rearrangement joins TRBV6-1 to TRBJ2-1; 11 bases are shared with TRBD2. The junction had 19 bases not matched to a gene; V was cut back by 4 bases and J by 8 bases. CDR1 and CDR2 from the germline V gene are MNHNS and SASEGT. CDR3 size: 19 residues. CDR3 bases: TGTGCCAGCAGTGGGGGACTAGCGGATCTCCACCCTAAAGGGGATGAGCAGTTCTTC. This translates into CASSGGLADLHPKGDEQFF.

The chain recombines TRBV5-1 with TRBJ1-2; tentatively, D is TRBD1 (6 bases). Germline CDR1 is SGHRS and CDR2 is YFSETQ. The CDR3 is 14 residues long. V shed 3 bases and J shed 2 bases, with 11 bases lying between them. CDR3 bases: TGCGCCAGCAGCTCCCTAGGGGGAAACTATGGCTACACCTTC. Protein: CASSSLGGNYGYTF.

The rearrangement links TRBV6-1 to TRBJ2-7; D is undetermined. The CDR3 runs to 12 residues. The ends were cut back, 7 bases at V and 3 bases at J, with 10 bases in the middle. CDR1 is MNHNS, CDR2 SASEGT, per germline. In DNA, the CDR3 is TGTGCCAGCACGCTAAGGTTCTACGAGCAGTACTTC. Protein sequence: CASTLRFYEQYF.

This CDR3 reads CASSFTGPATNEKLFF. DNA for the CDR3: TGCGCCAGCAGTTTTACAGGGCCTGCAACTAATGAAAAACTGTTTTTT. The chain recombines TRBV10-2 with TRBJ1-4; D might be TRBD1 (6 bases). Between the trimmed V and J ends, which lost 5 bases and 0 bases, there was a span of 13 bases. The CDR3 contains 16 residues. From germline, CDR1 is WSHSY and CDR2 SAAADI.

V usage is TRBV6-6 and J usage is TRBJ2-5; TRBD1 agrees at 8 bases. CDR1 is MNHNY and CDR2 is SVGAGI in the germline V gene (reference sequence). The CDR3 extends over 15 amino acids. V lost 1 base, J lost 7 bases, and 8 bases stayed unmatched. Written as DNA, the CDR3 is TGTGCCAGCAGTTACTGGGGGACAGGAGAGGGGACCCAGTACTTC. It encodes CASSYWGTGEGTQYF.